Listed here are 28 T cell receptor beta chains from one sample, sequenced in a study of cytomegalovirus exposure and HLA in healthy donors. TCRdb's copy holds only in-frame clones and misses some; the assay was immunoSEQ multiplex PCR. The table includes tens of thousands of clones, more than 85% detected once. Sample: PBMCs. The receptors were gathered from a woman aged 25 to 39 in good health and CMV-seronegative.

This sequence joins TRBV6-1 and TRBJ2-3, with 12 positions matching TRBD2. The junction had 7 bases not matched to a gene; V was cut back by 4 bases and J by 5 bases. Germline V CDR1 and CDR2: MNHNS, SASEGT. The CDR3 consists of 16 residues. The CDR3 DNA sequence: TGTGCCAGCAGTGCTAGCGGGAGGGGGAGTGGAGATACGCAGTATTTT. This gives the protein CASSASGRGSGDTQYF.

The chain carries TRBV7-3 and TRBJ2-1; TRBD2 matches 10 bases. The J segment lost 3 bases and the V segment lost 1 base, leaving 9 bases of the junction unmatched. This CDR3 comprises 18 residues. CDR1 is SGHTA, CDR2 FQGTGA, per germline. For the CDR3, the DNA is TGTGCCAGCAGCTTAAGTCTAGCGGGAGCCGCGAACTACAATGAGCAGTTCTTC. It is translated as CASSLSLAGAANYNEQFF.

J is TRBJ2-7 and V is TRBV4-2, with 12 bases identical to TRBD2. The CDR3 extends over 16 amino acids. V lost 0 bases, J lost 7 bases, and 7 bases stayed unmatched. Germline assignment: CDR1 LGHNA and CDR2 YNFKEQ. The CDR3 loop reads CASSQDPTLAGGEQYF. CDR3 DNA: TGTGCCAGCAGCCAAGACCCGACACTAGCGGGAGGAGAGCAGTACTTC.

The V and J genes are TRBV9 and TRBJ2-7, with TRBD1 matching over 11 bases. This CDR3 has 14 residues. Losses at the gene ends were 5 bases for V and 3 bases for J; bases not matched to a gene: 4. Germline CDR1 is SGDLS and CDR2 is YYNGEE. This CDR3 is CASSRTGGIYEQYF. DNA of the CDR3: TGTGCCAGCAGTCGGACAGGGGGCATCTACGAGCAGTACTTC.

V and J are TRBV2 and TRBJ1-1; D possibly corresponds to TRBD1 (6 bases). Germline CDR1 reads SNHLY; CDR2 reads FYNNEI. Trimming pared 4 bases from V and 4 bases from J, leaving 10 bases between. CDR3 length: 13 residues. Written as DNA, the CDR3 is TGTGCCAGCAGTGGGGGGCTCGGCACTGAAGCTTTCTTT. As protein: CASSGGLGTEAFF.

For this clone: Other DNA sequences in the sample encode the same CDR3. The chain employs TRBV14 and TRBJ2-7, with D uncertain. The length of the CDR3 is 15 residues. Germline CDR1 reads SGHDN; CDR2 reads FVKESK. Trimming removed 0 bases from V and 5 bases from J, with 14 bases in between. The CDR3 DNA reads TGTGCCAGCAGCCAAGACCAGAGTAGCCTAGACGAGCAGTACTTC. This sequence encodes CASSQDQSSLDEQYF.

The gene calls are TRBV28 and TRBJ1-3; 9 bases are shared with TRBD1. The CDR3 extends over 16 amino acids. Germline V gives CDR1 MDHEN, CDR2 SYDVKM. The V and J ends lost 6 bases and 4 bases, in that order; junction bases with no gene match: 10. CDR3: CASSRSPGQGGNTIYF. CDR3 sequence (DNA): TGTGCCAGCAGCCGCAGCCCGGGACAGGGAGGAAACACCATATATTTT. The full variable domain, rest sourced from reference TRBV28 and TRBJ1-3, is DVKVTQSSRYLVKRTGEKVFLECVQDMDHENMFWYRQDPGLGLRLIYFSYDVKMKEKGDIPEGYSVSREKKERFSLILESASTNQTSMYLCASSRSPGQGGNTIYFGEGSWLTVV.

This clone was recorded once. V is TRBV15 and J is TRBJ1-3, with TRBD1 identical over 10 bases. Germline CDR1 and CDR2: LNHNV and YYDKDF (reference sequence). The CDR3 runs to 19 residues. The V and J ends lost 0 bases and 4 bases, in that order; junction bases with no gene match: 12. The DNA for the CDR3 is TGTGCCACCAGCAGAGATACCCCACGACAGGGGGCGGCAGGAAACACCATATATTTT. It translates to CATSRDTPRQGAAGNTIYF.

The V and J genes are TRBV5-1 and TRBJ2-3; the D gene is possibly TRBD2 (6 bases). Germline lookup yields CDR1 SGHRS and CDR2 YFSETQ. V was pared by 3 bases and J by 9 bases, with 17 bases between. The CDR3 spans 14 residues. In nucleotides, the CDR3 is TGCGCCAGCAGCTCTGCACTAGCAGACCAAACGCAGTATTTT. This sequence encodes CASSSALADQTQYF.

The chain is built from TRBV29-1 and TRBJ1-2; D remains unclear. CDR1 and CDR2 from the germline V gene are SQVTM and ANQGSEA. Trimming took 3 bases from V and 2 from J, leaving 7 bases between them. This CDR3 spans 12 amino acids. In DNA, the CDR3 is TGCAGCGTTGACAAACAGAACTATGGCTACACCTTC. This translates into CSVDKQNYGYTF. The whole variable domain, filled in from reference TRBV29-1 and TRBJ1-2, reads SAVISQKPSRDICQRGTSLTIQCQVDSQVTMMFWYRQQPGQSLTLIATANQGSEATYESGFVIDKFPISRPNLTFSTLTVSNMSPEDSSIYLCSVDKQNYGYTFGSGTRLTVV.

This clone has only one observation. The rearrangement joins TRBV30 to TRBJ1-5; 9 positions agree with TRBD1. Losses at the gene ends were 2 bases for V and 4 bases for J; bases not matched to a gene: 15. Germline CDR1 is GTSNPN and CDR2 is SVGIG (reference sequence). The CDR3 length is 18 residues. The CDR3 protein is CAWSRLLTGGAGNQPQHF. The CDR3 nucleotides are TGTGCCTGGAGTCGACTCCTTACAGGGGGCGCCGGGAATCAGCCCCAGCATTTT.

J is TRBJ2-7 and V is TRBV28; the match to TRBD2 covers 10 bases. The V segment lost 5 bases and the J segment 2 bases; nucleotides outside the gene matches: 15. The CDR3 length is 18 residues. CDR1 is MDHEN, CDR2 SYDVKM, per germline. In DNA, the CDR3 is TGTGCCAGCAGTAGTCTAGCGGGAGTACCGAGGGGCACCTACGAGCAGTACTTC. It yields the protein CASSSLAGVPRGTYEQYF.

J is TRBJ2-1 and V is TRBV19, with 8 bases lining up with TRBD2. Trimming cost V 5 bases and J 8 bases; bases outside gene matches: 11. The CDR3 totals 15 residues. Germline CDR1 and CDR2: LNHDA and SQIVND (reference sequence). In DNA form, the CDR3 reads TGTGCCAGTAGTGATAGCGGGACAAGTAAATATGAGCAGTTCTTC. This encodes CASSDSGTSKYEQFF.

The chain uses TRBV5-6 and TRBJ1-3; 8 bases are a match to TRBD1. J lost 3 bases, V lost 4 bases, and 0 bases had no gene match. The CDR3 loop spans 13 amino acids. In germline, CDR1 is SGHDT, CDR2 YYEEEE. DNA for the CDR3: TGTGCCAGCAGCGGACAGGGTGGAAACACCATATATTTT. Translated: CASSGQGGNTIYF.

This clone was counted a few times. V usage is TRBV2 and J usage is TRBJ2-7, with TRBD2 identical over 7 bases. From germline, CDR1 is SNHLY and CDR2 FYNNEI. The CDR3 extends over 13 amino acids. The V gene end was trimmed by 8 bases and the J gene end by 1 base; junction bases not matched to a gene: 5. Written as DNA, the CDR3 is TGTGCCAGCGGTGGGCGGGAGTCCTACGAGCAGTACTTC. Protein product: CASGGRESYEQYF.

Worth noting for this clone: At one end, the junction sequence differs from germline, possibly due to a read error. CDR3: CACSSAPTYEQYF. CDR3 DNA sequence: TGTGCCTGCAGTAGCGCCCCAACCTACGAGCAGTACTTC. The chain links TRBV6-5 to TRBJ2-7; D might be TRBD2 (5 bases). Germline CDR1 is MNHEY and CDR2 is SVGAGI. The CDR3 is 13 residues long.

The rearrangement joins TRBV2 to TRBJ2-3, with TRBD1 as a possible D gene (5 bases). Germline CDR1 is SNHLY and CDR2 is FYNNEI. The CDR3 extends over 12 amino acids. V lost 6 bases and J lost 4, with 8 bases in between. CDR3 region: CASRTESDTQYF. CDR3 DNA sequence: TGTGCCAGCAGGACAGAGTCAGATACGCAGTATTTT.

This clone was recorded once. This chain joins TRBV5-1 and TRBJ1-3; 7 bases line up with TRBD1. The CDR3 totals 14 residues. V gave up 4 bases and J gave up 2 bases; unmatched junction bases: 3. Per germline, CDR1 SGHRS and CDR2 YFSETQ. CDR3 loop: CASSDDRAGNTIYF. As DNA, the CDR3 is TGCGCCAGCAGCGACGACAGGGCTGGAAACACCATATATTTT.

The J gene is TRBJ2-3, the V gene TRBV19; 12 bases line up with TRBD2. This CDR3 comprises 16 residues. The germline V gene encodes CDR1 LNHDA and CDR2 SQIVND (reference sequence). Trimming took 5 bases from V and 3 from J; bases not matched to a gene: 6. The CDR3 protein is CASSLGTSGLTDTQYF. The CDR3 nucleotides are TGTGCCAGTAGTCTCGGGACTAGCGGGTTAACAGATACGCAGTATTTT.

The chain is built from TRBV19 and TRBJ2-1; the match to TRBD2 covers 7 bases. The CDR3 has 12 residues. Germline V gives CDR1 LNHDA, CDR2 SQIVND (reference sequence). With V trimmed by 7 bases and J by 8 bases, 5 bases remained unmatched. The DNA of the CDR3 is TGTGCCAGTACCTCGACTAGCTATGAGCAGTTCTTC. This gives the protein CASTSTSYEQFF. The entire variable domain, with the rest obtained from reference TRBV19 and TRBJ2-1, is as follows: DGGITQSPKYLFRKEGQNVTLSCEQNLNHDAMYWYRQDPGQGLRLIYYSQIVNDFQKGDIAEGYSVSREKKESFPLTVTSAQKNPTAFYLCASTSTSYEQFFGPGTRLTVL.

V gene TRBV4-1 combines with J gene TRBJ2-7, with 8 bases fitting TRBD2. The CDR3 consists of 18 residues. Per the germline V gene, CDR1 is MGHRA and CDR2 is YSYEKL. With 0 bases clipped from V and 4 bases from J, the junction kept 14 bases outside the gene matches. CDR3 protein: CASSQEKVAGYRGYEQYF. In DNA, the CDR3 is TGCGCCAGCAGCCAAGAAAAAGTAGCGGGATATAGAGGGTACGAGCAGTACTTC.

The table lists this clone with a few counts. CDR3 protein: CASRGAGERGTGELFF. CDR3 nucleotides: TGTGCCAGCAGGGGGGCAGGGGAAAGGGGCACCGGGGAGCTGTTTTTT. This chain uses TRBV27 with TRBJ2-2, with D tentatively TRBD1 (6 bases). The V gene's germline CDR1 is MNHEY and CDR2 SMNVEV (reference sequence). This CDR3 has 16 amino acids. Trimming took off 6 bases at V and 4 bases at J, with 18 bases between the two ends.

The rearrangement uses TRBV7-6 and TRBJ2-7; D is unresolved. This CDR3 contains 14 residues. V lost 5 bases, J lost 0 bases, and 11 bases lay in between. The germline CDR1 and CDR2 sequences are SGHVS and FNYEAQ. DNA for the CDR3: TGTGCCAGCAGCGCGATCTTAAGCTCCTACGAGCAGTACTTC. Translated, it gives CASSAILSSYEQYF. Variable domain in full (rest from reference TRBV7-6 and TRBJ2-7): GAGVSQSPRYKVTKRGQDVALRCDPISGHVSLYWYRQALGQGPEFLTYFNYEAQQDKSGLPNDRFSAERPEGSISTLTIQRTEQRDSAMYRCASSAILSSYEQYFGPGTRLTVT.

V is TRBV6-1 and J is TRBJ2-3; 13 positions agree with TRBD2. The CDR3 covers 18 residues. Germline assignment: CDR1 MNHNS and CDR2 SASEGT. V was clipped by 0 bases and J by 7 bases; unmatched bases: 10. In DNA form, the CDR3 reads TGTGCCAGCAGTGAAGCGGGTCCGGGACTAGCGGGGTCCAATACGCAGTATTTT. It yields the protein CASSEAGPGLAGSNTQYF.

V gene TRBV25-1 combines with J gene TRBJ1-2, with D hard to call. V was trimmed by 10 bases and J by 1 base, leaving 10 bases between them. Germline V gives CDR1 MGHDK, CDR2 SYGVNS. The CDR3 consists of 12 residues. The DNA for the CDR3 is TGTGCCACCTTACATGTTAACTATGGCTACACCTTC. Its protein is CATLHVNYGYTF.

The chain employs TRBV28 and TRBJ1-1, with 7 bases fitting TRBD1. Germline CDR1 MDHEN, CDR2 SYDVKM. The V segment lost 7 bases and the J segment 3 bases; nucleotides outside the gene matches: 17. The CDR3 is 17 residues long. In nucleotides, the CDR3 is TGTGCCAGCACCAACCCATTGGGCATTACAGGGGACACTGAAGCTTTCTTT. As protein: CASTNPLGITGDTEAFF.

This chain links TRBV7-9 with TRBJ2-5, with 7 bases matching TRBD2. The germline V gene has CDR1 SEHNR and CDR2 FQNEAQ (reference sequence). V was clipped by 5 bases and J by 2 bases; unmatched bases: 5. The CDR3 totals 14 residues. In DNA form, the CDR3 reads TGTGCCAGCAGCCAAGCGGGAATACAAGAGACCCAGTACTTC. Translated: CASSQAGIQETQYF.

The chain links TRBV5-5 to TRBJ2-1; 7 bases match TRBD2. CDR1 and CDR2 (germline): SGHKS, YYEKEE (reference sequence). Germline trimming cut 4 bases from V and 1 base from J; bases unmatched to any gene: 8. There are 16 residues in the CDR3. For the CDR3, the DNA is TGTGCCAGCAGCGCCGCGGGAGTCTTGTCCTACAATGAGCAGTTCTTC. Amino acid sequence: CASSAAGVLSYNEQFF.